The source of this T cell receptor (beta chain) is a study of PD-1 blockade in classical Hodgkin lymphoma. Study conclusions and caveats: Exclusion covered patients beginning nivolumab under 1 year post-ASCT. According to reports, newly diagnosed patients had lower baseline TCR diversity than healthy donors, and relapsed/refractory patients had lower baseline TCR diversity still. Underlying causes for the observed repertoire differences were not defined, possibly disease activity or prior therapy.

The CDR3 length is 14 residues. V was shortened by 7 bases and J by 3 bases, with 12 bases between the two germline ends. Germline assignment: CDR1 MDHEN and CDR2 SYDVKM. This sample's time point: cycle 4 day 1 (C4D1), after less than 7 weeks of nivolumab. Relapses following autologous stem cell transplantation were seen in all patients, with brentuximab vedotin exposure varying. Complete response, partial response or progressive disease was recorded as best response. Clones were read by immunoSEQ multiplex PCR, and TCRdb kept only the in-frame ones, dropping some. The data contain under 130,000 clones, roughly nine tenths of them singletons. Comment on this clone: No antigen is known for it.

The chain links TRBV28 to TRBJ1-4; D perhaps matches TRBD1 (5 bases). This TCR was sampled from a human donor with classical Hodgkin lymphoma. This material consisted of peripheral blood mononuclear cells (PBMCs), taken before the fourth cycle of nivolumab. In nucleotides, the CDR3 is TGTGCCAGCATAATTCGGGGGGCTAATGAAAAACTGTTTTTT. Amino acids: CASIIRGANEKLFF.